This T cell receptor (beta chain) was identified during a study of blood T cells in healthy people across ages. Trimming left V 0 bases short and J 2 bases short, with 8 bases between. Germline CDR1 LGHDT, CDR2 YNNKEL (reference sequence). The CDR3 sequence is 14 residues long. A second 7 to 11 cycle PCR used barcoded and J-beta primers. TCRdb reprocessed the 5' RACE reads with MiXCR, giving one entry per CDR3 protein. The sample lists a few hundred thousand distinct CDR3 sequences; 27% were seen once. This clonotype was sampled from a woman in her 70s in good health. Sequencing was done on a sample of blood. This chain connects TRBV3-1 to TRBJ2-7; no clear D. DNA of the CDR3: TGTGCCAGCAGCCAAGAATATCCCCCCTACGAGCAGTACTTC. It yields the protein CASSQEYPPYEQYF.